The sequence of this TCR beta chain was determined in a study of T cell changes during pregnancy in multiple sclerosis. Repertoires were generated with immunoSEQ multiplex PCR, while TCRdb's copy carries only in-frame clones and drops some. The sample lists about 42,000 clones; approximately 91% were seen once. The germline CDR1 and CDR2 sequences are LGHNT and FRNRAP. The V and J ends lost 3 bases and 0 bases, in that order; junction bases with no gene match: 4. The CDR3 sequence is 16 residues long. The chain links TRBV12-5 to TRBJ2-1; 8 nucleotides agree with TRBD2. This clonotype originated in a female donor in good health, enrolled as a control in a pregnancy study. The sample was CD4+ T cells from peripheral blood mononuclear cells, taken in the second trimester of pregnancy. As DNA, the CDR3 is TGTGCTAGTGGTTTCGGGGGGGGAAGCTCCTACAATGAGCAGTTCTTC. Translating it yields CASGFGGGSSYNEQFF.